Listed below are T cell receptor beta chains from one sample, sequenced in a study of blood T cell repertoires in COVID-19. Here immunoSEQ multiplex PCR was the method, and the copy in TCRdb shows in-frame clones only, minus some. The data contain some 400,000 clones, around 87% of them singletons. Sequenced input: peripheral blood. The receptors were gathered from a young woman with COVID-19, enrolled during active disease. The CDR3 runs from the conserved cysteine through the conserved F or W. A D gene is named only where the DNA matches it firmly. Where a row states a size, it is once, few, many or the class of an expanded clone; other rows omit it.

NA	TRBV28	TRBD1	TRBJ1-6	CASSDRGNSPLHF	TGTGCCAGCAGTGACAGGGGCAATTCACCCCTCCACTTT
NA	TRBV7-2	TRBD2	TRBJ2-7	CASSLARLAEAYEQYF	TGTGCCAGCAGCTTAGCGCGGCTAGCGGAGGCCTACGAGCAGTACTTC
NA	TRBV2	TRBD2	TRBJ2-5	CASSDSGGPEETQYF	TGTGCCAGCAGTGATAGCGGGGGTCCGGAAGAGACCCAGTACTTC
NA	TRBV5-5	NA	TRBJ1-6	CASSWMEGSSPLHF	TGTGCCAGCAGCTGGATGGAGGGTAGTTCACCCCTCCACTTT
once	TRBV11-2	NA	TRBJ2-7	CASIVLGGLNYEQYF	TGTGCCAGCATTGTCTTAGGCGGTCTTAACTACGAGCAGTACTTC
NA	TRBV3-1/TRBV3-2	TRBD2	TRBJ2-4	CASSRAGVLMDIQYF	TGTGCCAGCAGCAGGGCGGGGGTACTGATGGACATTCAGTACTTC
NA	TRBV6-5	TRBD1	TRBJ1-2	CASRSGGGYTF	TGTGCCAGCAGGTCAGGGGGCGGCTACACCTTC
NA	TRBV19	NA	TRBJ2-3	CASSIRAEGLTQYF	TGTGCCAGTAGTATTCGGGCGGAAGGACTTACGCAGTATTTT
NA	TRBV19	TRBD2	TRBJ2-5	CASSMAAGGRKTQYF	TGTGCCAGTAGTATGGCAGCGGGAGGTCGAAAGACCCAGTACTTC
NA	TRBV6-2/TRBV6-3	NA	TRBJ1-1	CASSKPTTGLNTEAFF	TGTGCCAGCAGTAAACCAACCACAGGGTTGAACACTGAAGCTTTCTTT
once	TRBV28	NA	TRBJ2-7	CASSPTRVYEQYF	TGTGCCAGCTCCCCAACCAGGGTGTACGAGCAGTACTTC
once	TRBV9	TRBD2	TRBJ2-3	CASSVGSSGKNTDTQYF	TGTGCCAGCAGCGTTGGGTCTAGCGGGAAAAACACAGATACGCAGTATTTT
NA	TRBV18	TRBD1	TRBJ1-5	CASSPPTGTGSNQPQHF	TGTGCCAGCTCACCACCGACTGGGACAGGTAGCAATCAGCCCCAGCATTTT
NA	TRBV6-5	NA	TRBJ2-5	CASRYKRVAETQYF	TGTGCCAGCAGGTACAAGCGGGTCGCGGAGACCCAGTACTTC
once	TRBV3-1/TRBV3-2	NA	TRBJ2-5	CASSPQIVETQYF	TGTGCCAGCAGCCCCCAAATTGTAGAGACCCAGTACTTC
NA	TRBV2	TRBD2	TRBJ2-7	CASSEAGGPLREQYF	TGTGCCAGCAGTGAAGCGGGAGGGCCTTTGAGGGAGCAGTACTTC
NA	TRBV2	NA	TRBJ2-3	CASSEETTSTDTQYF	TGTGCCAGCAGTGAAGAGACTACCAGCACAGATACGCAGTATTTT
NA	TRBV4-1	TRBD1	TRBJ2-3	CASSSQGVGTDTQYF	TGCGCCAGCAGCTCACAGGGGGTTGGAACAGATACGCAGTATTTT
few	TRBV4-2	TRBD1	TRBJ1-6	CASNPGQGNSPLHF	TGTGCCAGCAACCCGGGACAGGGGAATTCACCCCTCCACTTT
NA	TRBV5-4	NA	TRBJ1-1	CASSFPGPGGTEAFF	TGTGCCAGCAGCTTTCCGGGCCCCGGAGGGACTGAAGCTTTCTTT
NA	TRBV5-6	TRBD1	TRBJ2-2	CASSLTGGTGELFF	TGTGCCAGCAGCCTCACAGGGGGCACCGGGGAGCTGTTTTTT
NA	TRBV6-6	TRBD1	TRBJ1-2	CASFPGQAGGYTF	TGTGCCAGCTTCCCGGGACAGGCAGGTGGCTACACCTTC
NA	TRBV2	TRBD2	TRBJ2-1	CASSQDGTSGRAQAYNEQFF	TGTGCCAGCAGTCAAGACGGGACTAGCGGGAGGGCCCAGGCATACAATGAGCAGTTCTTC
NA	TRBV5-1	TRBD1	TRBJ1-1	CASSTQGAGTEAFF	TGCGCCAGCAGCACCCAGGGGGCGGGCACTGAAGCTTTCTTT
NA	TRBV27	TRBD1	TRBJ2-2	CASSFDRGLPGELFF	TGTGCCAGCAGTTTCGACAGGGGGCTCCCCGGGGAGCTGTTTTTT
NA	TRBV5-1	NA	TRBJ2-1	CASSLGGPSRYNEQFF	TGCGCCAGCAGCTTGGGGGGCCCATCTAGGTACAATGAGCAGTTCTTC
NA	TRBV5-6	TRBD2	TRBJ2-1	CASTLAGGFGNEQFF	TGTGCCAGCACCTTAGCGGGAGGTTTTGGCAATGAGCAGTTCTTC
NA	TRBV6-5	NA	TRBJ2-5	CASSYSSRGETQYF	TGTGCCAGCAGTTACTCCTCGAGAGGAGAGACCCAGTACTTC
NA	TRBV7-9	NA	TRBJ2-3	CASRWTGGPDTDTQYF	TGTGCCAGCAGATGGACCGGGGGGCCGGACACAGATACGCAGTATTTT
NA	TRBV28	TRBD1	TRBJ1-2	CASRSPGQGYGYTF	TGTGCCAGCAGGAGCCCGGGACAGGGCTATGGCTACACCTTC
NA	TRBV5-1	TRBD1	TRBJ2-1	CASGGTGFNEQFF	TGCGCCAGCGGAGGGACAGGGTTCAATGAGCAGTTCTTC
NA	TRBV30	NA	TRBJ2-5	CAWSLGQLQETQYF	TGTGCCTGGAGCTTGGGGCAGCTCCAAGAGACCCAGTACTTC
once	TRBV5-6	NA	TRBJ2-1	CASSLPGLHNEQFF	TGTGCCAGCAGCTTGCCCGGACTGCACAATGAGCAGTTCTTC